This TCR beta chain was identified during a study of blood T cell repertoires in COVID-19. The CDR3 is made up of 14 amino acids. Germline V gene data show CDR1 as SGHRS and CDR2 as YFSETQ. Between the trimmed V and J ends, which lost 2 bases and 3 bases, there was a span of 9 bases. Here immunoSEQ multiplex PCR was the method, and the copy in TCRdb shows in-frame clones only, minus some. The table shows around 300,000 clones, with 85% to 90% occurring only once. This chain uses TRBV5-1 with TRBJ2-1; D is possibly TRBD1 (5 bases). Sequenced input: peripheral blood. This receptor was taken from a woman in her forties or fifties with COVID-19, enrolled during active disease. The chain's CDR3 is CASSLAQVYNEQFF. CDR3 coding DNA: TGCGCCAGCAGCTTAGCACAGGTCTACAATGAGCAGTTCTTC.